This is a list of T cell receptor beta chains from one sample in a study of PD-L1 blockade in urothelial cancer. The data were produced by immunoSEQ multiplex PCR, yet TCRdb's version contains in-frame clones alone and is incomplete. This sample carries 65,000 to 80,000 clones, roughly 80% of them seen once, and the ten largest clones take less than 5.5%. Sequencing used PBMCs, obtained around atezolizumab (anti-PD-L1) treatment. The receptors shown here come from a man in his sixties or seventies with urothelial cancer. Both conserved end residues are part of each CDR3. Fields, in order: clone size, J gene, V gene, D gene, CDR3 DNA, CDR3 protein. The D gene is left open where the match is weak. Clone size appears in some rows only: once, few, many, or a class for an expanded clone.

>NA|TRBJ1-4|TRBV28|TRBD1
TGTGCCAGCAGTTTAGGAGCCGCAGGGGGGAGGGAAAAACTGTTTTTT
CASSLGAAGGREKLFF
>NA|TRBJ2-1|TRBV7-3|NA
TGTGCCAGCAGCGAATACCACGAGGGGAGGCGTAACAATGAGCAGTTCTTC
CASSEYHEGRRNNEQFF
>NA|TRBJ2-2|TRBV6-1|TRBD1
TGTGCCAGCAGTGTACGGGACAGCAAATACTCGAACACCGGGGAGCTGTTTTTT
CASSVRDSKYSNTGELFF
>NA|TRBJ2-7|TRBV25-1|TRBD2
TGTGCCAGCAGTGAATTTGGCGGGAGGGGAGGCGAGCAGTACTTC
CASSEFGGRGGEQYF
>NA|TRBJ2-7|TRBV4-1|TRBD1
TGCGCCAGCAGCCAATATTCACCGGGACAGGGGGCCCTTTCCACCTACGAGCAGTACTTC
CASSQYSPGQGALSTYEQYF
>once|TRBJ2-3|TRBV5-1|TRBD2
TGCGCCAGCAGTATGCCTGGACTAGCGAGCACAGATACGCAGTATTTT
CASSMPGLASTDTQYF
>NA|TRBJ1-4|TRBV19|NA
TGTGCCAGTAGGATCCCAGGCATTAATGAAAAACTGTTTTTT
CASRIPGINEKLFF
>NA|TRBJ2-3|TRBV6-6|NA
TGTGCCAGCAGTTACGGGCAGGGGACAGATACGCAGTATTTT
CASSYGQGTDTQYF
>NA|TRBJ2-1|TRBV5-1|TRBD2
TGCGCCAGCAGCTTGGACCTAGCGGGAGTGTACAATGAGCAGTTCTTC
CASSLDLAGVYNEQFF
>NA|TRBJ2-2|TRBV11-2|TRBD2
TGTGCCAGCAGCCCGCTCCGGGGAGGGTCCGGGGAGCTGTTTTTT
CASSPLRGGSGELFF
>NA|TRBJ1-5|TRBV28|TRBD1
TGTGCCAGCAGTTTAAAGGGGGCGAACAATCAGCCCCAGCATTTT
CASSLKGANNQPQHF
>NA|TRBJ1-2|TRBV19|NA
TGTGCCAGTAGTATAGTGGGGGCGCTGGAATATGGCTACACCTTC
CASSIVGALEYGYTF
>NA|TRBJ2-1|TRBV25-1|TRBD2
TGTGCCAGCAGTGTGGCTAGCGGGAACAATGAGCAGTTCTTC
CASSVASGNNEQFF
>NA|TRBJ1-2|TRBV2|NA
TGTGCCAGCAGTGAAATTAGCTACTATGGCTACACCTTC
CASSEISYYGYTF
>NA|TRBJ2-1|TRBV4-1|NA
TGCGCCAGCAGCCGTTGGACTAAAGAGCAGTTCTTC
CASSRWTKEQFF
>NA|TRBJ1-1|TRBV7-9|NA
TGTGCCAGCAGCAGGCCCCTACCAAGGGGCACTGAAGCTTTCTTT
CASSRPLPRGTEAFF
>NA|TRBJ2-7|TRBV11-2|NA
TGTGCCAGCAGCTTTAACTACGAGCAGTACTTC
CASSFNYEQYF
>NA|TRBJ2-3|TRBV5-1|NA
TGCGCCAGCAGCTTGCCTCGACAGCAGGGAGATACGCAGTATTTT
CASSLPRQQGDTQYF
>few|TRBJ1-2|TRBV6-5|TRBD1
TGTGCCAGCAGTCGGACAGGGCCCTCCTATGGCTACACCTTC
CASSRTGPSYGYTF
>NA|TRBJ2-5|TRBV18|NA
TGTGCCAGCTCACTTGGCCACCCCGAGACCCAGTACTTC
CASSLGHPETQYF
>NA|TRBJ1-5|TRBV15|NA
TGTGCCACCAGCAGAGACGGACCAGGGCTCTATTACCAGCCCCAGCATTTT
CATSRDGPGLYYQPQHF
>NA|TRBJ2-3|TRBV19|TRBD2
TGTGCCAGTAGTATAGCGGGAGGGCCAACAGATACGCAGTATTTT
CASSIAGGPTDTQYF
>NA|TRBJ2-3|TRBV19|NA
TGTGCCAGTAGTGTGGGACTTCTCGACACAGATACGCAGTATTTT
CASSVGLLDTDTQYF
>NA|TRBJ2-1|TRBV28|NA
TGTGCCAGCGGACTCAGCTCCTACAATGAGCAGTTCTTC
CASGLSSYNEQFF
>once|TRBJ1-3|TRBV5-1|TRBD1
TGCGCCAGCAGCTTGGAGCAGGGGGCCTCTGGAAACACCATATATTTT
CASSLEQGASGNTIYF
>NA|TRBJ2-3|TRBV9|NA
TGTGCCAGCAGCGTAGGGGGAGGTCAATCTGCAGATACGCAGTATTTT
CASSVGGGQSADTQYF
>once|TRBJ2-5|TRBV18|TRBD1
TGTGCCAGCGATACAGGGGGATTGGAGACCCAGTACTTC
CASDTGGLETQYF
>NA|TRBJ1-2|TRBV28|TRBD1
TGTGCCAGCAGTCGAGGACAGGGCTTAGGCTACACCTTC
CASSRGQGLGYTF
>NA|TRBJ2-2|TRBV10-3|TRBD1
TGTGCCTTTAAACCGGGGACAGGGGGTTCCGGGGAGCTGTTTTTT
CAFKPGTGGSGELFF
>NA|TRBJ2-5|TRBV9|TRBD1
TGTGCCAGCAGCGCACAGGGGGCTGGGGAGACCCAGTACTTC
CASSAQGAGETQYF
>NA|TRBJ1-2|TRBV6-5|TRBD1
TGTGCCAGCAGTTACACCAACACAGGGGGAGAGGGCTACACCTTC
CASSYTNTGGEGYTF
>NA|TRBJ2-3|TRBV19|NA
TGTGCCAGTAGTCCACAGGGCACAGATACGCAGTATTTT
CASSPQGTDTQYF
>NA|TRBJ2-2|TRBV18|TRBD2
TGTGCCAGCTCACCAGGAGTTGGGAGCGGGAGCACCGGGGAGCTGTTTTTT
CASSPGVGSGSTGELFF